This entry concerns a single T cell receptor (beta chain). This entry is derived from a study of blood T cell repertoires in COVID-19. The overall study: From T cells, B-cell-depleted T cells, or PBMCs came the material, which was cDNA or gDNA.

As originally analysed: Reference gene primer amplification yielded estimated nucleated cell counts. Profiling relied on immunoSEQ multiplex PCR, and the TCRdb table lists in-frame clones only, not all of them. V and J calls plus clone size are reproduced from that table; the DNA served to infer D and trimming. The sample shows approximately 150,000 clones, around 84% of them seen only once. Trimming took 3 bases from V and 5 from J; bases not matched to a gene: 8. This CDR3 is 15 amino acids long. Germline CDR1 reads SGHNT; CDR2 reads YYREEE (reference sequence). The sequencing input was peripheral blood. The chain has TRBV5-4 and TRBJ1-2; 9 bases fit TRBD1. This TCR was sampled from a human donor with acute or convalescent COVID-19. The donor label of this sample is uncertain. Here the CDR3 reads CASSSNRQGVYGYTF. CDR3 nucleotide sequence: TGTGCCAGCAGCTCGAACCGACAGGGGGTTTATGGCTACACCTTC.